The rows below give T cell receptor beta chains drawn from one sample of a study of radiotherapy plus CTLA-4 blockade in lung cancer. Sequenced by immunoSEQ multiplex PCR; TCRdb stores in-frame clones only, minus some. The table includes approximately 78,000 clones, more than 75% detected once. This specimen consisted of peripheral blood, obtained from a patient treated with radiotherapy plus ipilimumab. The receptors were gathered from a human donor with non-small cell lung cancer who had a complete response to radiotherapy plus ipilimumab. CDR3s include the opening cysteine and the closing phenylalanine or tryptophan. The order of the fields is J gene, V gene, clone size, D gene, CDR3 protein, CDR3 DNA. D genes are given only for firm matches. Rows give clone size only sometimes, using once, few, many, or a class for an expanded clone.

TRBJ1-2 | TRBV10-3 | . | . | CAISESMAYGYTF | TGTGCCATCAGTGAGTCGATGGCTTATGGCTACACCTTC
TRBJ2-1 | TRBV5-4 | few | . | CASSLRSNEQFF | TGTGCCAGCAGCTTACGAAGCAATGAGCAGTTCTTC
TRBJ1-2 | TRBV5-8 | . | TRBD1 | CASSPVSGTGIYGYTF | TGTGCCAGCAGCCCGGTATCCGGGACAGGCATCTATGGCTACACCTTC
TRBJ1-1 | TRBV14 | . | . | CASSPLVDLGPEAFF | TGTGCCAGCAGCCCTCTGGTTGATCTTGGCCCTGAAGCTTTCTTT
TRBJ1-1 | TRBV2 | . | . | CASRGTGYSTEAFF | TGTGCCAGCAGGGGAACAGGGTATTCGACTGAAGCTTTCTTT
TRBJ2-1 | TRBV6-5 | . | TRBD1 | CASSYSDRLEQFF | TGTGCCAGCAGTTACTCGGACAGGCTTGAGCAGTTCTTC
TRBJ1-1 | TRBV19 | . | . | CASSMREPVEAFF | TGTGCCAGTAGTATGCGGGAGCCGGTTGAAGCTTTCTTT
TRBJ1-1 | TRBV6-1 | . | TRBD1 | CASSESIGTGVQAFF | TGTGCCAGCAGTGAATCCATAGGGACAGGGGTGCAGGCTTTCTTT
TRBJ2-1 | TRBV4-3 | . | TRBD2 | CASSHLRAGGFNEQFF | TGCGCCAGCAGCCACCTCAGGGCGGGAGGATTCAATGAGCAGTTCTTC
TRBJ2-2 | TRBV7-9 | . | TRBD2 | CASSSGTSSGELFF | TGTGCCAGCAGCTCCGGGACTAGCAGCGGGGAGCTGTTTTTT
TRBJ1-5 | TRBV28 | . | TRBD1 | CASRGGAVGNQPQHF | TGTGCCAGCAGAGGGGGCGCGGTTGGCAATCAGCCCCAGCATTTT
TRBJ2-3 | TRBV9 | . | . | CASSVAGSEVDTQYF | TGTGCCAGCAGCGTAGCCGGGTCTGAGGTAGATACGCAGTATTTT
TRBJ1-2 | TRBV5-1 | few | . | CASSQDSSRGYTF | TGCGCCAGCAGCCAGGACAGTTCGCGCGGCTACACCTTC
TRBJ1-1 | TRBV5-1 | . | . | CASSLGGRSLTRMVRNTEAFF | TGCGCCAGCAGCTTGGGAGGACGGTCACTTACTAGGATGGTACGGAACACTGAAGCTTTCTTT
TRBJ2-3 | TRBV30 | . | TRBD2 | CAWSVLAGGQDTQYF | TGTGCCTGGAGTGTTTTAGCGGGGGGGCAAGATACGCAGTATTTT
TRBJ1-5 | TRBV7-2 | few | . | CASSLQMIVLGAGNQPQHF | TGTGCCAGCAGCTTACAGATGATCGTTTTAGGGGCCGGCAATCAGCCCCAGCATTTT
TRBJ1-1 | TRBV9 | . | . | CASSPQGFEAFF | TGTGCCAGCAGCCCCCAGGGCTTCGAAGCTTTCTTT
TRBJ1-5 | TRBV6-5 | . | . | CASSLEVGSNQPQHF | TGTGCCAGCAGTCTCGAGGTCGGGAGCAATCAGCCCCAGCATTTT
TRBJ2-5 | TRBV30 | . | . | CAWRALTGAGRETQYF | TGTGCCTGGAGGGCCTTGACGGGGGCCGGGCGAGAGACCCAGTACTTC